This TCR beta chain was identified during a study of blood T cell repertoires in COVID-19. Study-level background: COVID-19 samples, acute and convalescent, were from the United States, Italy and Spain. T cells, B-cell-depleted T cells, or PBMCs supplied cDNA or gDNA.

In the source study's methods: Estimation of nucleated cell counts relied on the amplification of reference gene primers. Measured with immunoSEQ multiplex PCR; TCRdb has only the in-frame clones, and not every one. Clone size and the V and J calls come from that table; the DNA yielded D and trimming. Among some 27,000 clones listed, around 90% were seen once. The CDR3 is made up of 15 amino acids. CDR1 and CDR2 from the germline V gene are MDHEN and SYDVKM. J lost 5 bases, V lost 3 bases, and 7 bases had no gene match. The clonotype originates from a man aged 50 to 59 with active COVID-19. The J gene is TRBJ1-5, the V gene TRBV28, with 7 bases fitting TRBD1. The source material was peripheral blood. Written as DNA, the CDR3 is TGTGCCAGCAGTTTCGACAGGGCGGGCGATCAGCCCCAGCATTTT. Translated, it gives CASSFDRAGDQPQHF.